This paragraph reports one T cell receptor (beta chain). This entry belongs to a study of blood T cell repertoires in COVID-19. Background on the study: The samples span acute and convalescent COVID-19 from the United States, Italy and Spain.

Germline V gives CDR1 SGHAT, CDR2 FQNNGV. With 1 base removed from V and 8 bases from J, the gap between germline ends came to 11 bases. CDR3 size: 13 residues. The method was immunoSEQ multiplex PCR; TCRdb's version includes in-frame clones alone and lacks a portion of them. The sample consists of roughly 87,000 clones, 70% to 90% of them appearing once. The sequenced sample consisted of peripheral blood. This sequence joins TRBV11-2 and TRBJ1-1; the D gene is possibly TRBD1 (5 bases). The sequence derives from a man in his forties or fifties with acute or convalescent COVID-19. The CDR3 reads CASSLGRAGEAFF. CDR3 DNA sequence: TGTGCCAGCAGCTTAGGTAGGGCAGGGGAAGCTTTCTTT.